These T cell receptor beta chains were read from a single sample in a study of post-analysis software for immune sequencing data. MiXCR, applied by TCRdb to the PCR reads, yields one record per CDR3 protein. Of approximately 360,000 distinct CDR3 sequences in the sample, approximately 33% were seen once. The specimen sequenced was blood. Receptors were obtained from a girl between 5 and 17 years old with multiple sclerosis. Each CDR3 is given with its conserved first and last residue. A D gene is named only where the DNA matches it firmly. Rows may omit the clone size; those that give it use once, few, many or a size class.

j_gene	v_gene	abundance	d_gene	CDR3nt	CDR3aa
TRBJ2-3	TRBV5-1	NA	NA	TGCGCCAGCAGCTCTGACAGATTCAGCACAGATACGCAGTATTTT	CASSSDRFSTDTQYF
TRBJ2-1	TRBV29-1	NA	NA	TGCAGCGCCGAGGGCGGGTCCAGGAGTGAGCAGTTCTTC	CSAEGGSRSEQFF
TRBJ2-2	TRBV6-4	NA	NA	TGTGCCAGCGAGGAGGAGGTGGGAACCGGGGAGCTGTTTTTT	CASEEEVGTGELFF
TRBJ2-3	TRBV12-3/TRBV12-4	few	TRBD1	TGTGCCAGCAACCGGGGACAGGCGACCAATACGCAGTATTTT	CASNRGQATNTQYF
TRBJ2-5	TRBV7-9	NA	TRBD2	TGTGCCAGCAGCCCACGACCAGCGGGGGGGCCAGACAATGAGCAGTACTTC	CASSPRPAGGPDNEQYF
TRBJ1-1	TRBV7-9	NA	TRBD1	TGTGCCAGCAGCCGGGAGACAGGGGCTAACACTGAAGCTTTCTTT	CASSRETGANTEAFF
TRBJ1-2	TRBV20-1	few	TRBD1	TGCAGTGCTCAACCGGGACAGGGAGGCTACACCTTC	CSAQPGQGGYTF
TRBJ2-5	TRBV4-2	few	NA	TGTGCCAGCACCTTACGGGAGACCCAGTACTTC	CASTLRETQYF
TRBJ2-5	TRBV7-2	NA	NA	TGTGCCAGCAGCTTAGTGAACTCTAGGGCAGAGACCCAGTACTTC	CASSLVNSRAETQYF
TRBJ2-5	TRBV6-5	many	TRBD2	TGTGCCAGCAGTTATAGCGGGGGGCCCCAAGAGACCCAGTACTTC	CASSYSGGPQETQYF
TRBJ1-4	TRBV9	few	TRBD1	TGTGCCAGCAGCGGTTGGGACAGGGGCGGAAAACTGTTTTTT	CASSGWDRGGKLFF
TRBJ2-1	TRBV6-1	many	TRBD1	TGTGCCAGCAGTGAAGGGGTCAGGGGGCGATTCGCAATCGGCAATGAGCAGTTCTTC	CASSEGVRGRFAIGNEQFF
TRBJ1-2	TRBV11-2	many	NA	TGTGCCAGCAGCCTAGGGGGTGGCTACACCTTC	CASSLGGGYTF
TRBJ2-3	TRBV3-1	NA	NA	TGTGCCAGCAGCCGCGCCGCCTCCACAGATACGCAGTATTTT	CASSRAASTDTQYF
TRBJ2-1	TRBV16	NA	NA	TGTGCCAGCAGCCAACCGAGTAGTTCCAATGAGCAGTTCTTC	CASSQPSSSNEQFF
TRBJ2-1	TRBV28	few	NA	TGTGCCAGCAGTGACCATGAGCAGTTCTTC	CASSDHEQFF
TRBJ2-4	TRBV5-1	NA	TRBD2	TGCGCCAGCAGCTTGGATGGCGGGGGGGCCTCGGTAAACATTCAGTACTTC	CASSLDGGGASVNIQYF
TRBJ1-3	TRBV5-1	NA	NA	TGCGCCAGCAGCTTGGCCGAGGGGCGCAAGCCTGGAAACACCATATATTTT	CASSLAEGRKPGNTIYF
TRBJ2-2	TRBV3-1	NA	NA	TGTGCCAGCAGCTTGGGCGGCCGACAGAACACCGGGGAGCTGTTTTTT	CASSLGGRQNTGELFF
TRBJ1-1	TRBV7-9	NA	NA	TGTGCCAGCACAAACCAGGGAGTTGACACTGAAGCTTTCTTT	CASTNQGVDTEAFF
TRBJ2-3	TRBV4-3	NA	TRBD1	TGCGCCAGCAGCCAAGATGGGACGACAGGGGTGGTCACAGATACGCAGTATTTT	CASSQDGTTGVVTDTQYF
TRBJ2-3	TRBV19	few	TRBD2	TGTGCCAGTAGTATTGGCCCAGCGGGGTACACAGATACGCAGTATTTT	CASSIGPAGYTDTQYF
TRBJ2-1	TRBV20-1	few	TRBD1	TGCAGTGCATACCAGGGGGTGGGCAATGAGCAGTTCTTC	CSAYQGVGNEQFF